This T cell receptor (beta chain) was identified in a study of blood T cell repertoires in COVID-19. Study information: T cells, B-cell-depleted T cells, or PBMCs provided the cDNA or gDNA that served as material.

The repertoire was sequenced with immunoSEQ multiplex PCR; TCRdb's copy has only in-frame clones and lacks some. The sample consists of around 130,000 clones, around 85% of them appearing once. The CDR3 contains 15 residues. V was cut by 2 bases and J by 1 base, with 12 bases left in between. Per germline, CDR1 SGHNT and CDR2 YYREEE (reference sequence). Sequencing was performed on peripheral blood. This receptor was taken from a man aged 60-69 years with acute or convalescent COVID-19. The chain has TRBV5-4 and TRBJ2-5, with TRBD1 as a possible D gene (6 bases). The DNA for the CDR3 is TGTGCCAGCAGCTTAGGGACATCTTTCCAAGAGACCCAGTACTTC. Its translation is CASSLGTSFQETQYF.